This T cell receptor (beta chain) was obtained from a study of blood T cell repertoires in COVID-19. The CDR3 runs 15 residues. V was cut by 5 bases and J by 3 bases, with 17 bases left in between. The germline V gene encodes CDR1 MNHEY and CDR2 SVGAGI. Authors' data handling: By means of reference gene primer amplification, nucleated cell counts were estimated. The method was immunoSEQ multiplex PCR; TCRdb's version includes in-frame clones alone and lacks a portion of them. V and J calls and clone size come straight from that table; D and trimming were deduced from the DNA. The sample holds approximately 230,000 clones; 75% to 90% are singletons and the top ten take more than 5%. Membership in each cohort depended on participant-reported clinical history.

The source is a woman in her twenties or thirties with acute COVID-19. The genes are TRBV6-5 and TRBJ2-7; possibly TRBD1 for D (6 bases). Sequencing was performed on PBMCs or T cells enriched from blood (not recorded which). Written as DNA, the CDR3 is TGTGCCAGCAGTCGGACAGAGTTAACCGGCTACGAGCAGTACTTC. Its translation: CASSRTELTGYEQYF.